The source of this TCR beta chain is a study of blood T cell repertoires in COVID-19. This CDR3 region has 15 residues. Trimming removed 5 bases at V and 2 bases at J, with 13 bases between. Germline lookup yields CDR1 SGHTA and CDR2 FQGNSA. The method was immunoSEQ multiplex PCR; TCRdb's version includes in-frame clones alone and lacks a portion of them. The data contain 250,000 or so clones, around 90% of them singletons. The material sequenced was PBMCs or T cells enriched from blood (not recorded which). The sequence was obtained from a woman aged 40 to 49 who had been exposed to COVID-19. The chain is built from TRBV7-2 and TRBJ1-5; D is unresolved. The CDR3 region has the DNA TGTGCCAGCAGCCCCTCCGGGGTACGCAATCAGCCCCAGCATTTT. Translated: CASSPSGVRNQPQHF.